Listed here are 23 T cell receptor beta chains from one sample, sequenced in a study of cytomegalovirus exposure and HLA in healthy donors. TCRdb's table, derived via immunoSEQ multiplex PCR, lists solely in-frame clones and lacks some. Counted here are 180,000 or so clones, 80% to 90% occurring once; the ten biggest clones make up roughly 13%. Sequenced: PBMCs. These TCRs come from a young woman in good health and CMV-seropositive.

The rearrangement links TRBV29-1 to TRBJ2-5, with 10 bases aligning to TRBD2. CDR3 length: 15 residues. The germline gives CDR1 SQVTM, CDR2 ANQGSEA. V shed 5 bases, J shed 4 bases, and the junction held 10 bases outside the gene matches. CDR3 nucleotide sequence: TGCAGCGTTTTTTCTAGCGGGAGTTCACGAGAGACCCAGTACTTC. This sequence encodes CSVFSSGSSRETQYF. Looking up the rest from reference TRBV29-1 and TRBJ2-5 gives the full variable domain: SAVISQKPSRDICQRGTSLTIQCQVDSQVTMMFWYRQQPGQSLTLIATANQGSEATYESGFVIDKFPISRPNLTFSTLTVSNMSPEDSSIYLCSVFSSGSSRETQYFGPGTRLLVL.

The CDR3 loop is CATLLQGSSEKLFF. Written as DNA, the CDR3 is TGTGCCACCCTACTACAGGGTTCAAGTGAAAAACTGTTTTTT. The chain carries TRBV6-1 and TRBJ1-4, with D perhaps matching TRBD1 (6 bases). The CDR3 totals 14 residues. Trimming left V 10 bases short and J 7 bases short, with 19 bases between. Germline CDR1 is MNHNS and CDR2 is SASEGT.

The chain uses TRBV29-1 and TRBJ2-3; a weak D match, TRBD2 (6 bases). Trimming cost V 6 bases and J 2 bases, with 9 bases left between them. This CDR3 is 12 amino acids long. The germline gives CDR1 SQVTM, CDR2 ANQGSEA. DNA for the CDR3: TGCAGCGTACGGGAGACCACAGATACGCAGTATTTT. It yields the protein CSVRETTDTQYF.

This chain links TRBV4-1 with TRBJ2-5, with 11 nucleotides matching TRBD2. Per germline, CDR1 MGHRA and CDR2 YSYEKL. The CDR3 length is 14 residues. After removal of 2 bases from V and 4 bases from J, the junction contained 0 bases not matched to a gene. The CDR3 DNA follows: TGCGCCAGCAGCCAACTAGCGGGAGGAGAGACCCAGTACTTC. Amino acid sequence: CASSQLAGGETQYF.

There are a few counts of this clone. The chain uses TRBV7-8 and TRBJ2-7; weak D call: TRBD2 (6 bases). The germline CDR1 and CDR2 sequences are SGHVS and FQNEAQ. V was clipped by 2 bases and J by 2 bases, with 19 bases between them. CDR3 size: 17 residues. CDR3 coding DNA: TGTGCCAGCAGCTTAACCGGGACTCCAACATCAGCCTACGAGCAGTACTTC. It yields the protein CASSLTGTPTSAYEQYF.

As DNA, the CDR3 is TGTGCCAGCAGTTACTCGGACAGGTTGAACACTGAAGCTTTCTTT. This translates into CASSYSDRLNTEAFF. This chain joins TRBV6-5 and TRBJ1-1; 7 positions agree with TRBD1. V lost 0 bases and J lost 0; bases outside the gene matches: 1. Germline values: CDR1 MNHEY, CDR2 SVGAGI. The CDR3 is 15 residues long.

The chain uses TRBV6-1 and TRBJ2-7, with 12 bases matching TRBD2. Per the germline V gene, CDR1 is MNHNS and CDR2 is SASEGT. This CDR3 spans 15 amino acids. V dropped 6 bases and J dropped 0; count of bases not matched to a gene: 3. DNA of the CDR3: TGTGCCAGCAGGACGACTAGCGGGAGCTCCTACGAGCAGTACTTC. The encoded protein is CASRTTSGSSYEQYF.

V and J are TRBV7-9 and TRBJ2-1; 12 bases match TRBD2. CDR3 length: 15 residues. V was pared by 5 bases and J by 5 bases, with 4 bases of the junction left unmatched. Germline CDR1 and CDR2: SEHNR and FQNEAQ (reference sequence). CDR3 DNA: TGTGCCAGCAGCCCACTAGCGGGAGGCCACAATGAGCAGTTCTTC. Translation: CASSPLAGGHNEQFF.

This chain links TRBV11-2 with TRBJ2-5, with D uncertain. V lost 5 bases and J lost 2, with 9 bases in between. Germline CDR1 is SGHAT and CDR2 is FQNNGV. CDR3 length: 13 amino acids. The CDR3 protein is CASSRDFQETQYF. CDR3 nucleotides: TGTGCCAGCAGCCGAGACTTTCAAGAGACCCAGTACTTC.

The V gene is TRBV5-6, the J gene TRBJ1-5; perhaps TRBD1 as D (6 bases). There are 15 residues in the CDR3. Trimming left V 4 bases short and J 5 bases short, with 16 bases between. Germline loops: CDR1 SGHDT, CDR2 YYEEEE. The CDR3 region has the DNA TGTGCCAGCAGCCCCTGGGGGCCAATCGATCAGCCCCAGCATTTT. Its protein product is CASSPWGPIDQPQHF.

The genes are TRBV6-1 and TRBJ1-5; 8 bases agree with TRBD1. V shed 11 bases, J shed 4 bases, and the junction held 4 bases outside the gene matches. Germline CDR1 MNHNS, CDR2 SASEGT. This CDR3 is 12 amino acids long. Here the CDR3 reads CAGRQGNQPQHF. The CDR3 DNA is TGTGCCGGACGACAGGGGAATCAGCCCCAGCATTTT.

This chain joins TRBV2 and TRBJ2-5, with a weak D call TRBD1 (5 bases). CDR1 and CDR2 (germline): SNHLY, FYNNEI. V lost 6 bases and J 2 bases, leaving 16 bases between the germline ends. The CDR3 covers 15 residues. In DNA form, the CDR3 reads TGTGCCAGCAGCCGACCCTCGGACAAGCAAGAGACCCAGTACTTC. Translation gives CASSRPSDKQETQYF.

This sequence joins TRBV10-3 and TRBJ2-7, with 15 bases fitting TRBD2. The CDR3 is made up of 18 amino acids. Germline-derived CDR1 and CDR2 are ENHRY and SYGVKD. After removal of 10 bases from V and 2 bases from J, the junction contained 15 bases not matched to a gene. Here the CDR3 reads CATNQPGTSGRPPYEQYF. The DNA of the CDR3 is TGTGCCACTAACCAACCCGGGACTAGCGGGAGGCCCCCCTACGAGCAGTACTTC.

This clone has a handful of counts. The V and J genes are TRBV4-2 and TRBJ1-2; unclear D gene. The V gene lost 0 bases and the J gene lost 6 bases, with 8 bases spanning the gap. CDR1 is LGHNA, CDR2 YNFKEQ, per germline. The CDR3 spans 13 residues. CDR3 sequence reads: CASSQDHTDGYTF. In DNA form, the CDR3 reads TGTGCCAGCAGCCAAGATCATACGGATGGCTACACCTTC.

V gene TRBV21-1 combines with J gene TRBJ1-2; TRBD1 was called by the table and not checked on the DNA. TRBV21-1 is a recognized pseudogene. The CDR3 runs to 15 residues. The CDR3 nucleotides read TGTGCCAGCAGCGCCCGCGCAGGGGGAGGATATGGCTACACCTTC. It encodes CASSARAGGGYGYTF.

This clone came up once. The chain couples TRBV15 to TRBJ2-7; D is possibly TRBD1 (6 bases). The V gene's germline CDR1 is LNHNV and CDR2 YYDKDF (reference sequence). The CDR3 has 14 amino acids. V was clipped by 0 bases and J by 6 bases, with 12 bases between them. CDR3 region: CATSRDRGFGEQYF. The CDR3 nucleotides read TGTGCCACCAGCAGAGATAGGGGGTTTGGCGAGCAGTACTTC. Full variable domain (outside the CDR3, taken from reference TRBV15 and TRBJ2-7): DAMVIQNPRYQVTQFGKPVTLSCSQTLNHNVMYWYQQKSSQAPKLLFHYYDKDFNNEADTPDNFQSRRPNTSFCFLDIRSPGLGDTAMYLCATSRDRGFGEQYFGPGTRLTVT.

The chain recombines TRBV10-3 with TRBJ2-1; TRBD1 agrees at 9 bases. CDR1 is ENHRY, CDR2 SYGVKD, per germline. The CDR3 is 12 residues long. DNA of the CDR3: TGTGCTCTAGGGACAGGGAACAATGAGCAGTTCTTC. Translated, it gives CALGTGNNEQFF.

The V and J genes are TRBV4-1 and TRBJ1-1; a possible D gene is TRBD1 (5 bases). The CDR3 totals 16 residues. Trimming pared 4 bases from V and 0 bases from J, leaving 15 bases between. Per germline, CDR1 MGHRA and CDR2 YSYEKL. This CDR3 reads CASSPGRGGMNTEAFF. The CDR3 DNA sequence: TGCGCCAGCAGCCCCGGTCGGGGGGGGATGAACACTGAAGCTTTCTTT.

The CDR3 region has the DNA TGTGCCAGCAGTGCCGTGGGACAGGGGTTTCTCGAGCAGTACTTC. Translated, it gives CASSAVGQGFLEQYF. The V call is TRBV28, the J call TRBJ2-7; the match to TRBD1 covers 10 bases. V gave up 5 bases and J gave up 6 bases; unmatched junction bases: 10. The CDR3 contains 15 residues. CDR1 and CDR2 (germline): MDHEN, SYDVKM.

This chain uses TRBV18 with TRBJ2-7, with D possibly matching TRBD2 (5 bases). The CDR3 runs 14 residues. V lost 1 base to trimming and J lost 3 bases, with 10 bases between them. Germline V gives CDR1 KGHSH, CDR2 LQKENI. CDR3 in amino acids: CASSPQGRGYEQYF. CDR3 nucleotide sequence: TGTGCCAGCTCACCACAGGGTCGGGGCTACGAGCAGTACTTC.

This sequence joins TRBV2 and TRBJ2-2; D unclear. Germline values: CDR1 SNHLY, CDR2 FYNNEI. CDR3 size: 15 residues. With 5 bases removed from V and 6 bases from J, the gap between germline ends came to 16 bases. In DNA, the CDR3 is TGTGCCAGCAGTTTTAGCAAACCCCCCGCCGGGGAGCTGTTTTTT. The encoded protein is CASSFSKPPAGELFF.

The sample holds one count of this clone. V usage is TRBV15 and J usage is TRBJ1-4, with TRBD1 as a possible D gene (5 bases). The CDR3 spans 16 residues. The germline V gene has CDR1 LNHNV and CDR2 YYDKDF (reference sequence). Trimming stripped 0 bases from V and 0 bases from J, with 8 bases between. The CDR3 loop is CATSRDRVATNEKLFF. CDR3 nucleotides: TGTGCCACCAGCAGAGACAGGGTGGCAACTAATGAAAAACTGTTTTTT.

This chain uses TRBV6-5 with TRBJ2-2; D gene ambiguous. The germline CDR1 and CDR2 sequences are MNHEY and SVGAGI. The germline V and J ends were trimmed by 8 bases and 2 bases, with 15 bases remaining between them. This CDR3 has 15 amino acids. The CDR3 bases are TGTGCCAGCCGGGTTCGGGTGATAAACACCGGGGAGCTGTTTTTT. Residues: CASRVRVINTGELFF.